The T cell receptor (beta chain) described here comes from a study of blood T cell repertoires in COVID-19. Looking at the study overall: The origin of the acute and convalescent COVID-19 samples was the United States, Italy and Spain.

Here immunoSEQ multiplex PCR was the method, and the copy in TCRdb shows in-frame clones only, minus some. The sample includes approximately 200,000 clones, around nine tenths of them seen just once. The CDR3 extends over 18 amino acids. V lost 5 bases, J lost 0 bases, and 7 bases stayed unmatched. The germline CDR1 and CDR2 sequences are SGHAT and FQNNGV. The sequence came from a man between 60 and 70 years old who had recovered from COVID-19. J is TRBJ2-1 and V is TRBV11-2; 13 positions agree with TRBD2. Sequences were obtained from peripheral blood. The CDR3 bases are TGTGCCAGCAGCGCGGGACTAGCGGGAATTAGCTCCTACAATGAGCAGTTCTTC. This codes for CASSAGLAGISSYNEQFF.